This section outlines one T cell receptor (beta chain) sequence together with its context. The antigen is unknown. These data are taken from a study of long-term antiretroviral therapy in people with HIV. Study outcomes and limitations: Pre-ART clonal expansions dominated every time point's repertoire.

Run at survey level, the immunoSEQ assay was version v3.0. Assay: immunoSEQ multiplex PCR; the TCRdb copy retains only in-frame clones and omits some. The sample has tens of thousands of clones; approximately 82% are singletons. The CDR3 contains 13 residues. V was shortened by 7 bases and J by 10 bases, with 16 bases between the two germline ends. Germline V lookup: CDR1 WSHSY, CDR2 SAAADI. All participants with HIV were treated in the United States. The chain is built from TRBV10-2 and TRBJ1-4; D possibly corresponds to TRBD1 (5 bases). The receptor was isolated from a man in his forties with HIV. This specimen was unsorted PBMCs, taken less than 2.5 years after starting antiretroviral therapy. The CDR3 here is CASNPTQGGKLFF. The CDR3 bases are TGCGCCAGCAACCCAACCCAGGGTGGAAAACTGTTTTTT.